This is a list of T cell receptor beta chains from one sample in a study of T cell responses to AZD1222 COVID-19 vaccine. Clones were sequenced by immunoSEQ multiplex PCR, and TCRdb holds only the in-frame ones, with some missing. The repertoire holds 150,000 to 200,000 clones, with 90% to 95% as singletons. The sample in question was peripheral blood, obtained 28 days after the second AZD1222 dose. The receptors derive from an adult who received the AZD1222 COVID-19 vaccine. The CDR3 runs from the conserved cysteine through the conserved F or W. A D gene is named only where the DNA matches it firmly. Only some rows state a clone size, as once, few, many or a class for expanded clones.

clone size	V gene	J gene	D gene	CDR3 protein	CDR3 DNA
NA	TRBV3-1/TRBV3-2	TRBJ1-6	NA	CASSQGMKSPLHF	TGTGCCAGCAGCCAAGGAATGAAGTCACCCCTCCACTTT
NA	TRBV9	TRBJ2-3	TRBD2	CASSVAGRTSGTDTQYF	TGTGCCAGCAGCGTAGCGGGAAGGACTAGCGGCACAGATACGCAGTATTTT
NA	TRBV29-1	TRBJ2-3	TRBD2	CSVVSGGTDTQYF	TGCAGCGTTGTGAGCGGGGGCACAGATACGCAGTATTTT
NA	TRBV5-4	TRBJ1-6	NA	CASSTTGGGKGPPLHF	TGTGCCAGCAGCACCACCGGAGGGGGTAAGGGTCCACCCCTCCACTTT
NA	TRBV12-3/TRBV12-4	TRBJ1-3	NA	CASLRSGGNTIYF	TGTGCCAGCCTGCGGTCGGGTGGAAACACCATATATTTT
NA	TRBV28	TRBJ1-5	NA	CASSSGIQPQHF	TGTGCCAGCAGTTCAGGGATTCAGCCCCAGCATTTT
NA	TRBV5-1	TRBJ1-4	TRBD1	CASSLSQGDEKLFF	TGCGCCAGCAGCTTGTCCCAGGGGGATGAAAAACTGTTTTTT
NA	TRBV19	TRBJ1-5	TRBD1	CATSTGPNQPQHF	TGTGCCACCTCGACAGGGCCCAATCAGCCCCAGCATTTT
NA	TRBV5-1	TRBJ1-1	NA	CASSQDSVNTEAFF	TGCGCCAGCAGCCAGGACAGTGTGAACACTGAAGCTTTCTTT
NA	TRBV5-4	TRBJ2-1	TRBD2	CASSVAGTSGGRYNEQFF	TGTGCCAGCAGCGTCGCCGGGACTAGCGGGGGGCGTTACAATGAGCAGTTCTTC
NA	TRBV28	TRBJ1-2	TRBD1	CASSEGARYGYTF	TGTGCCAGCTCGGAGGGGGCAAGGTATGGCTACACCTTC
few	TRBV2	TRBJ1-2	NA	CASSGPTRGYTF	TGTGCCAGCAGTGGACCTACTCGGGGCTACACCTTC
NA	TRBV5-1	TRBJ2-2	TRBD1	CASSLTGWVSDTGELFF	TGCGCCAGCAGTTTGACAGGGTGGGTGAGCGACACCGGGGAGCTGTTTTTT
NA	TRBV2	TRBJ1-1	TRBD1	CASSEEAAGGTEAFF	TGTGCCAGCAGTGAGGAAGCTGCAGGGGGCACTGAAGCTTTCTTT
NA	TRBV9	TRBJ1-4	NA	CASSVGVANEKLFF	TGTGCCAGCAGCGTAGGAGTCGCTAATGAAAAACTGTTTTTT
NA	TRBV7-9	TRBJ1-2	NA	CASSVRVVRANYGYTF	TGTGCCAGCAGCGTAAGGGTGGTCAGGGCTAACTATGGCTACACCTTC
NA	TRBV18	TRBJ2-1	TRBD2	CASSPRLLAGGGNEQFF	TGTGCCAGCTCACCGCGCCTTCTTGCGGGGGGCGGCAATGAGCAGTTCTTC
NA	TRBV19	TRBJ1-3	TRBD1	CASSIDRAAGNTIYF	TGTGCCAGTAGTATCGACAGGGCGGCTGGAAACACCATATATTTT
NA	TRBV5-1	TRBJ1-2	NA	CASSLVGDNYGYTF	TGCGCCAGCAGCTTGGTAGGGGATAACTATGGCTACACCTTC
NA	TRBV2	TRBJ1-2	NA	CASRTGWGGYTF	TGTGCCAGCAGAACAGGCTGGGGTGGCTACACCTTC
NA	TRBV21-1	TRBJ2-2	NA	CASSNEGRGPNTGELFF	TGTGCCAGCAGCAACGAGGGGCGGGGGCCTAACACCGGGGAGCTGTTTTTT
NA	TRBV6-5	TRBJ1-3	TRBD1	CASRAGTGVNTIYF	TGTGCCAGCAGGGCCGGGACAGGGGTTAACACCATATATTTT
NA	TRBV3-1/TRBV3-2	TRBJ1-1	NA	CASSVQGSTEAFF	TGTGCCAGCAGCGTACAGGGAAGCACTGAAGCTTTCTTT
once	TRBV5-6	TRBJ1-2	NA	CASSLLGGYTF	TGTGCCAGCAGCTTGCTTGGGGGCTACACCTTC
NA	TRBV28	TRBJ1-2	NA	CASRNSDTFYGYTF	TGTGCCAGCAGAAACAGCGATACTTTCTATGGCTACACCTTC
NA	TRBV28	TRBJ2-7	NA	CASRVADEQYF	TGTGCCAGCAGGGTCGCCGACGAGCAGTACTTC
NA	TRBV7-9	TRBJ2-7	NA	CASSSPLSSYEQYF	TGTGCCAGCAGCTCCCCTCTCAGCTCCTACGAGCAGTACTTC
NA	TRBV19	TRBJ1-5	NA	CASSIGQYSNQPQHF	TGTGCCAGTAGTATAGGGCAGTATAGCAATCAGCCCCAGCATTTT
NA	TRBV9	TRBJ2-2	NA	CASSVAGGENTGELFF	TGTGCCAGCAGCGTAGCGGGGGGCGAGAACACCGGGGAGCTGTTTTTT
NA	TRBV7-2	TRBJ1-1	TRBD1	CASSLVRTGYTEAFF	TGTGCCAGCAGCTTAGTGAGGACAGGGTACACTGAAGCTTTCTTT
NA	TRBV7-7	TRBJ2-2	TRBD2	CASSPGWGLAGELFF	TGTGCCAGCAGCCCCGGGTGGGGACTAGCCGGGGAGCTGTTTTTT
NA	TRBV5-8	TRBJ1-1	NA	CASSQRTENTEAFF	TGTGCCAGCAGCCAGAGGACGGAGAACACTGAAGCTTTCTTT
NA	TRBV12-3/TRBV12-4	TRBJ1-5	NA	CASNLGSQPQHF	TGTGCCAGCAACCTCGGGAGTCAGCCCCAGCATTTT
NA	TRBV7-9	TRBJ1-5	NA	CASSLSRGWDQPQHF	TGTGCCAGCAGCTTGTCGAGGGGTTGGGATCAGCCCCAGCATTTT
once	TRBV13	TRBJ2-5	NA	CASSPYRDPGQETQYF	TGTGCCAGCAGCCCTTACCGGGACCCCGGCCAAGAGACCCAGTACTTC
NA	TRBV6-5	TRBJ1-2	NA	CASSTPRNYGYTF	TGTGCCAGCAGTACCCCAAGGAACTATGGCTACACCTTC
NA	TRBV12-3/TRBV12-4	TRBJ1-6	NA	CASSNSYNSPLHF	TGTGCCAGCAGCAATTCCTATAATTCACCCCTCCACTTT
NA	TRBV4-3	TRBJ1-5	NA	CASSQVRGARHQPQHF	TGCGCCAGCAGCCAAGTTAGAGGGGCCCGCCATCAGCCCCAGCATTTT
NA	TRBV6-5	TRBJ1-5	NA	CASSQRRNQPQHF	TGTGCCAGCAGTCAACGGCGAAATCAGCCCCAGCATTTT
NA	TRBV7-8	TRBJ2-5	TRBD1	CASSFGTGRQETQYF	TGTGCCAGCAGCTTCGGGACAGGTCGACAAGAGACCCAGTACTTC
NA	TRBV6-5	TRBJ2-3	TRBD2	CASSYSTSGGEDTQYF	TGTGCCAGCAGTTACTCGACTAGCGGGGGCGAGGATACGCAGTATTTT